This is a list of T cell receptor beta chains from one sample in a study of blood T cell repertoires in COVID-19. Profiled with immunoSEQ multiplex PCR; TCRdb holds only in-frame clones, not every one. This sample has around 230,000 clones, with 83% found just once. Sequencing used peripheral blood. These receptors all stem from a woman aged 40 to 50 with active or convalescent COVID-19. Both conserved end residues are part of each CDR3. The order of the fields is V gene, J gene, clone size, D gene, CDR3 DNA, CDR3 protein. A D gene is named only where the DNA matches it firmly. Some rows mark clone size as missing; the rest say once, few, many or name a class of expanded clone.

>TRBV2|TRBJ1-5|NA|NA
TGTGCCAGCAGTGATACAGGGTTAATTCAGCCCCAGCATTTT
CASSDTGLIQPQHF
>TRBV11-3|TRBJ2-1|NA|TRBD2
TGTGCCAGCAGCGCAGGACGACTAGCGGGAGGCCCCTACAATGAGCAGTTCTTC
CASSAGRLAGGPYNEQFF
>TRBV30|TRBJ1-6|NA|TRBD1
TGTGCCTGGAACCTACAGGGGAATTCACCCCTCCACTTT
CAWNLQGNSPLHF
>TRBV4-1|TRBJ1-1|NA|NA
TGCGCCAGCAGCCATCGGGAGTCCTACACTGAAGCTTTCTTT
CASSHRESYTEAFF
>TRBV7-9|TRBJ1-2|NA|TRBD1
TGTGCCAGCAGCCCGACAGGGTATGGCTACACCTTC
CASSPTGYGYTF
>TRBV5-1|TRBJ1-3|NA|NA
TGCGCCAGCAGCCCTGCCGGCTCTGGAAACACCATATATTTT
CASSPAGSGNTIYF
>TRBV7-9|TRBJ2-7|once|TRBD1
TGTGCCAGCAGCTTATCCCGGGACAGAGGCGAGCAGTACTTC
CASSLSRDRGEQYF
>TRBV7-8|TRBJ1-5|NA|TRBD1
TGTGCCAGCAGCAAAAAGACAGGGGACCAGCCCCAGCATTTT
CASSKKTGDQPQHF
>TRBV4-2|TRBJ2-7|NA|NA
TGTGCCAGCAGCCCTGGGACAAGCCAGGGGTACGAGCAGTACTTC
CASSPGTSQGYEQYF
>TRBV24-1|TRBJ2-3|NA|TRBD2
TGTGCCACCAGTGATTACGGGGGGTGGCGGGAGGACGGCACAGATACGCAGTATTTT
CATSDYGGWREDGTDTQYF
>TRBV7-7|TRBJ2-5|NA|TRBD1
TGTGCTAGCAGCCCCCGGACAGGGGGCACGGAGACCCAGTACTTC
CASSPRTGGTETQYF
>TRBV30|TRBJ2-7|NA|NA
TGTGCCTGGGGGGACATATTCTACGAGCAGTACTTC
CAWGDIFYEQYF
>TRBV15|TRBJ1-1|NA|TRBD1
TGTGCCACCAGCGGAACGGACAGGCCCATTAACACTGAAGCTTTCTTT
CATSGTDRPINTEAFF
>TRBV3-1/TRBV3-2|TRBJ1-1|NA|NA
TGTGCCAGCAGCCAAGCGCGGGCCGGGGCTTTCTTT
CASSQARAGAFF
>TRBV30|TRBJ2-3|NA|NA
TGTGCCTGGAGAGGTGGCGGGACGCCCCATCTGCAGTATTTT
CAWRGGGTPHLQYF
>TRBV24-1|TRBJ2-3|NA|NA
TGTGCCACCAGTGATTTGGGACAGAGCACAGATACGCAGTATTTT
CATSDLGQSTDTQYF
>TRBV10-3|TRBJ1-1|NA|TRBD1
TGTGCCACTTGGACAGGGGGGAACACTGAAGCTTTCTTT
CATWTGGNTEAFF
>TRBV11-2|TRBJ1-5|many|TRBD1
TGTGCCAGCAGCTTGGGACAGGGCAATCAGCCCCAGCATTTT
CASSLGQGNQPQHF
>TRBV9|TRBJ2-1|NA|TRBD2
TGTGCCAGCAGCGGAGGACTAGCGGGAGACTCCTACAATGAGCAGTTCTTC
CASSGGLAGDSYNEQFF
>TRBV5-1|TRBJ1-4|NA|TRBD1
TGCGCCAGCAGCCCGGACAGGGGCGTTAATGAAAAACTGTTTTTT
CASSPDRGVNEKLFF
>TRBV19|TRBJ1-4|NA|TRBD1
TGTGCCAGTAGCGGGGAGACCGGGACAGGCAGTGAAAAACTGTTTTTT
CASSGETGTGSEKLFF
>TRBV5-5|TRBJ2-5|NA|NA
TGTGCCAGCAGCTGGCTACCGGGACTGCAAGAGACCCAGTACTTC
CASSWLPGLQETQYF
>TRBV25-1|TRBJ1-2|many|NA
TGTGCCAGCAGTCCATCCATCGGGGACCAAACAGGGTATGGCTACACCTTC
CASSPSIGDQTGYGYTF
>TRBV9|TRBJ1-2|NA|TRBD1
TGTGCCAGCAGCATTGGACAGGGGACCTATGGCTACACCTTC
CASSIGQGTYGYTF